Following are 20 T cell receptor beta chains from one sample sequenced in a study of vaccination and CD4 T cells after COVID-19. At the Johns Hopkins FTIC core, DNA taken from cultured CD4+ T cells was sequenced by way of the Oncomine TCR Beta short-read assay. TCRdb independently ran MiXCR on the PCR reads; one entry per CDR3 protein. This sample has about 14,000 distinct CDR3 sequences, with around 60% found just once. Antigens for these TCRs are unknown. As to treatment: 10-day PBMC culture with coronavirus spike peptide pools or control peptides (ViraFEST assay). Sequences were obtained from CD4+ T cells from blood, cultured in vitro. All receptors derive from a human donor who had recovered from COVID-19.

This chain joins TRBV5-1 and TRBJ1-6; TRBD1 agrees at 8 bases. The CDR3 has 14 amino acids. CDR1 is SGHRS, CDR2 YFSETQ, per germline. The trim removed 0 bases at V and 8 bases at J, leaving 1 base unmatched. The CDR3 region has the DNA TGCGCCAGCAGCTTGGACAGGGGGTATTCACCCCTCCACTTT. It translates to CASSLDRGYSPLHF.

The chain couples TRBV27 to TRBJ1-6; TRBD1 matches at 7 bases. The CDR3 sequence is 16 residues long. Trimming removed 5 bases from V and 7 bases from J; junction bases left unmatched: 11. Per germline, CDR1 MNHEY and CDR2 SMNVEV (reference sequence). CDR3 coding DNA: TGTGCCAGCAGTCATCGGACGGGACAGCAGAATTCACCCCTCCACTTT. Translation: CASSHRTGQQNSPLHF.

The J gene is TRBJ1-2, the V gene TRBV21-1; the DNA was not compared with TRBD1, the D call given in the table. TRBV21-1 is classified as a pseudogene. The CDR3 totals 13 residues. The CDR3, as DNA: TGTGCCAGCAGCAAAGGGGGGGCTGGTGGCTACACCTTC. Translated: CASSKGGAGGYTF.

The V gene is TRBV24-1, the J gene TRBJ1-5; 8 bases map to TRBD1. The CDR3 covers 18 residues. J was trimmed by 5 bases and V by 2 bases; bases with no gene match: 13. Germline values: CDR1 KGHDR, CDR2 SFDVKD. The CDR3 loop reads CATSDSSSGTGNYQPQHF. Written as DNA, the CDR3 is TGTGCCACCAGTGATTCGAGCTCCGGGACAGGAAACTATCAGCCCCAGCATTTT.

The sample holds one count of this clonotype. The CDR3 protein is CASSLTVTNYGYTF. The CDR3 bases are TGCGCCAGCAGCCTGACAGTGACTAACTATGGCTACACCTTC. The V call is TRBV5-1, the J call TRBJ1-2, with D tentatively TRBD1 (5 bases). Germline CDR1 and CDR2: SGHRS and YFSETQ. Trimming took 4 bases from V and 0 from J, leaving 10 bases between them. This CDR3 is built from 14 residues.

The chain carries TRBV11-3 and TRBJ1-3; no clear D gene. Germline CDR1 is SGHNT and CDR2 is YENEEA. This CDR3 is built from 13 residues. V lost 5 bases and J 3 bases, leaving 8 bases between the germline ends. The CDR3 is CASSVNGGNTIYF. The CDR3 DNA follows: TGTGCCAGCAGCGTCAACGGTGGAAACACCATATATTTT.

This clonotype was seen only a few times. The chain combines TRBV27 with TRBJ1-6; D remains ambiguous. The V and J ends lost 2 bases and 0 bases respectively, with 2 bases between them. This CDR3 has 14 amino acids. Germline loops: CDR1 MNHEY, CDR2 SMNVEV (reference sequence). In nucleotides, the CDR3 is TGTGCCAGCAGTTTAGGCTCCTATAATTCACCCCTCCACTTT. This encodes CASSLGSYNSPLHF.

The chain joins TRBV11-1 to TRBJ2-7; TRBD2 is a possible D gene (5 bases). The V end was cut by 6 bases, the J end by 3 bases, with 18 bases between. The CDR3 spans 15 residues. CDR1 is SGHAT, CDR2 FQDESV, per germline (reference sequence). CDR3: CASSSRRVGDYEQYF. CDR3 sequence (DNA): TGTGCCAGCAGTTCAAGGCGTGTCGGGGACTACGAGCAGTACTTC.

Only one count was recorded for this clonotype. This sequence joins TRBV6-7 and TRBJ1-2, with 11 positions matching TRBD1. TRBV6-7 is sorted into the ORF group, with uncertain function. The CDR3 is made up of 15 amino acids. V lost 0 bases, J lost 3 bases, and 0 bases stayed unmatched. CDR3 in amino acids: CASSYSGQGDYGYTF. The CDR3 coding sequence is TGTGCCAGCAGTTACTCGGGACAGGGGGACTATGGCTACACCTTC.

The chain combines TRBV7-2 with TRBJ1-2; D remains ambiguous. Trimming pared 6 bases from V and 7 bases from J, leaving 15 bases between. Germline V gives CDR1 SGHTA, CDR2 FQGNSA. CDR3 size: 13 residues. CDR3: CASRYSRVSGYTF. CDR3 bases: TGTGCCAGCAGGTACTCGCGTGTCTCTGGCTACACCTTC.

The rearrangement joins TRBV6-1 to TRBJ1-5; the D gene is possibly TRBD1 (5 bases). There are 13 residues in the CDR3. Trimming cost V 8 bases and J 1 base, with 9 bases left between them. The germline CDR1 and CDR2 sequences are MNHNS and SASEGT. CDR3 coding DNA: TGTGCCAGCGGGGGGTGGAGCAATCAGCCCCAGCATTTT. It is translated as CASGGWSNQPQHF.

CDR3 residues: CATTQGTNTEAFF. CDR3 nucleotides: TGTGCCACCACACAGGGGACGAACACTGAAGCTTTCTTT. The chain joins TRBV10-3 to TRBJ1-1, with 7 positions matching TRBD1. V trimming: 10 bases; J trimming: 1 base; junction bases outside the gene matches: 6. Germline V gives CDR1 ENHRY, CDR2 SYGVKD. The length of the CDR3 is 13 residues.

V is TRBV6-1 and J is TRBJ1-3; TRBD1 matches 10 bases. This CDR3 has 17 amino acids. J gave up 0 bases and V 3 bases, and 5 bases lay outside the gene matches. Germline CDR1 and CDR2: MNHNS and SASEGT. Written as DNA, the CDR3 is TGTGCCAGCAGTGACGGGACAGGGGCCTACTCTGGAAACACCATATATTTT. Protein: CASSDGTGAYSGNTIYF.

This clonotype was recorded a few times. CDR3 sequence reads: CASSQPHGQNYGYTF. CDR3 DNA: TGCGCCAGCAGCCAACCCCACGGACAAAACTATGGCTACACCTTC. The V call is TRBV4-1, the J call TRBJ1-2; tentatively, D is TRBD1 (5 bases). In germline, CDR1 is MGHRA, CDR2 YSYEKL. The CDR3 is 15 residues long. Trimming pared 2 bases from V and 2 bases from J, leaving 12 bases between.

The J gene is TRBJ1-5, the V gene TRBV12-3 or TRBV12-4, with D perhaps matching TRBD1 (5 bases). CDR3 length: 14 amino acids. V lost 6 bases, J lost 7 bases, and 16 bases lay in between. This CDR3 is CASRSGPEGQPQHF. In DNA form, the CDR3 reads TGTGCCAGCAGGTCGGGACCAGAGGGCCAGCCCCAGCATTTT.

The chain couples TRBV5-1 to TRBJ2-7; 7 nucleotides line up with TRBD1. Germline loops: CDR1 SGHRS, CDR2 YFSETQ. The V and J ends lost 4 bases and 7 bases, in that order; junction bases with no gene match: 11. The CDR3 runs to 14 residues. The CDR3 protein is CASSPTGRPWEQYF. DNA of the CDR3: TGCGCCAGCAGCCCGACAGGGCGCCCTTGGGAGCAGTACTTC. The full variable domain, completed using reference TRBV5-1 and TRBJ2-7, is KAGVTQTPRYLIKTRGQQVTLSCSPISGHRSVSWYQQTPGQGLQFLFEYFSETQRNKGNFPGRFSGRQFSNSRSEMNVSTLELGDSALYLCASSPTGRPWEQYFGPGTRLTVT.

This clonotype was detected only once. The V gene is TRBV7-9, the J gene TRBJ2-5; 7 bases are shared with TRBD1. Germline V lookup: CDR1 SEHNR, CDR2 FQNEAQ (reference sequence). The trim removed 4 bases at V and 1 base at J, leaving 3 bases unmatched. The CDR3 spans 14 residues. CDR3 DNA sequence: TGTGCCAGCAGCTGGGGGACAGTCCAAGAGACCCAGTACTTC. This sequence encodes CASSWGTVQETQYF.

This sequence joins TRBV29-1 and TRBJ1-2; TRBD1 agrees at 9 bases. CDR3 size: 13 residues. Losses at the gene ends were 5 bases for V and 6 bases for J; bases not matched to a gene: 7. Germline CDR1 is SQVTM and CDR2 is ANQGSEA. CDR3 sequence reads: CSVSGGQGHGYTF. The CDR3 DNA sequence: TGCAGCGTTTCGGGGGGACAGGGCCATGGCTACACCTTC. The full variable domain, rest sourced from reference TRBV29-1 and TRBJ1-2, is SAVISQKPSRDICQRGTSLTIQCQVDSQVTMMFWYRQQPGQSLTLIATANQGSEATYESGFVIDKFPISRPNLTFSTLTVSNMSPEDSSIYLCSVSGGQGHGYTFGSGTRLTVV.

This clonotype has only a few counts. The CDR3 region has the DNA TGTGCCACCAGCAGAGATTATGAGGGCTCGGGCACCGGGGAGCTGTTTTTT. Residues: CATSRDYEGSGTGELFF. This chain uses TRBV15 with TRBJ2-2; D may be TRBD2 (5 bases). The CDR3 runs 17 residues. Trimming stripped 0 bases from V and 4 bases from J, with 15 bases between. Germline V gene data show CDR1 as LNHNV and CDR2 as YYDKDF (reference sequence).

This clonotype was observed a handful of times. The CDR3 DNA reads as TGTGCCAGCAACCAGGGCCTGGCCCCAAATCAGCCCCAGCATTTT. Its translation: CASNQGLAPNQPQHF. The rearrangement joins TRBV2 to TRBJ1-5, with D possibly matching TRBD1 (5 bases). Germline V gene sequence: CDR1 SNHLY, CDR2 FYNNEI. V was cut by 7 bases and J by 4 bases, with 17 bases left in between. This CDR3 has 15 amino acids.